The present entry profiles one T cell receptor beta chain with its context. The data were taken from a study of blood T cell repertoires in COVID-19. The wider study: Acute-phase and convalescent COVID-19 samples originated in the United States, Italy and Spain. The analysed material was cDNA or gDNA that came from T cells, B-cell-depleted T cells, or PBMCs.

Methods used by the authors: Reference gene primer amplification in the assay estimated nucleated cell counts. The repertoire was sequenced with immunoSEQ multiplex PCR; TCRdb's copy has only in-frame clones and lacks some. That table furnishes V, J and clone size, whereas the DNA furnished D and trimming. The sample lists 310,000 or so clones, roughly 90% occurring once. The CDR3 consists of 14 residues. The germline V gene has CDR1 SQVTM and CDR2 ANQGSEA. Deletions cut 7 bases from V and 1 base from J, with 16 bases between. Sequencing was carried out using peripheral blood. This chain links TRBV29-1 with TRBJ2-5; D may be TRBD1 (7 bases). The sequence was collected from a man younger than 35 who had recovered from COVID-19. CDR3 in amino acids: CSGIRGASQETQYF. The CDR3 DNA sequence: TGCAGCGGAATCAGGGGGGCTTCCCAAGAGACCCAGTACTTC. Variable domain in full (rest from reference TRBV29-1 and TRBJ2-5): SAVISQKPSRDICQRGTSLTIQCQVDSQVTMMFWYRQQPGQSLTLIATANQGSEATYESGFVIDKFPISRPNLTFSTLTVSNMSPEDSSIYLCSGIRGASQETQYFGPGTRLLVL.